The 8 T cell receptor beta chains below all came from one sample that was sequenced in a study of blood T cell repertoires in COVID-19. Sequencing was performed with immunoSEQ multiplex PCR; in TCRdb, only in-frame clones are kept and a portion is missing. The table lists tens of thousands of clones, approximately 89% of them singletons. What was sequenced was peripheral blood. The receptors come from a man aged 45 to 65 with acute or convalescent COVID-19.

V and J are TRBV29-1 and TRBJ1-4; no clear D. V lost 7 bases and J lost 5, with 8 bases in between. There are 11 residues in the CDR3. Germline V gene sequence: CDR1 SQVTM, CDR2 ANQGSEA. The CDR3 region has the DNA TGCAGCGCGGCCCTCAATGAAAAACTGTTTTTT. This translates into CSAALNEKLFF.

This rearrangement joins TRBV6-6 to TRBJ1-5; TRBD1 matches 8 bases. CDR1 and CDR2 (germline): MNHNY, SVGAGI (reference sequence). Trimming cost V 2 bases and J 6 bases; bases outside gene matches: 6. The CDR3 sequence is 15 residues long. For the CDR3, the DNA is TGTGCCAGCAGTTACGGCCAGGGGGCACGTCAGCCCCAGCATTTT. The encoded protein is CASSYGQGARQPQHF.

The V and J genes are TRBV19 and TRBJ1-5; a weak D match, TRBD1 (5 bases). The V end lost 10 bases, the J end lost 6 bases, and 22 bases lay between the germline ends. CDR1 LNHDA and CDR2 SQIVND come from the germline V gene (reference sequence). This CDR3 is 15 amino acids long. The CDR3 loop reads CATQITGLVGQPQHF. In nucleotides, the CDR3 is TGTGCCACCCAGATCACAGGTTTAGTGGGTCAGCCCCAGCATTTT.

The chain employs TRBV27 and TRBJ1-2; D is possibly TRBD1 (6 bases). CDR1 and CDR2 (germline): MNHEY, SMNVEV (reference sequence). V dropped 3 bases and J dropped 8 bases, with 10 bases sitting between them. This CDR3 contains 12 residues. Written as DNA, the CDR3 is TGTGCCAGCAGTTTGAAGGGGGGGGGCTACACCTTC. It is translated as CASSLKGGGYTF.

The V and J genes are TRBV14 and TRBJ1-1; D not certain. This CDR3 has 15 residues. CDR1 SGHDN and CDR2 FVKESK come from the germline V gene. V gave up 3 bases and J gave up 4 bases, with 15 bases separating them. The CDR3 sequence is CASSHAQSVSTEAFF. As DNA, the CDR3 is TGTGCCAGCAGCCATGCTCAAAGCGTGTCCACTGAAGCTTTCTTT.

The CDR3, as DNA: TGTGCCAGCAGCCCCGGGGGGGTGAAGCCCCAGCATTTT. It codes for CASSPGGVKPQHF. V and J are TRBV6-2 or TRBV6-3 and TRBJ1-5, with TRBD1 as a possible D gene (5 bases). The V and J ends lost 6 bases and 8 bases respectively, with 14 bases between them. Germline V lookup: CDR1 MNHEY, CDR2 SVGEGT. This CDR3 comprises 13 residues.

The rearrangement uses TRBV19 and TRBJ1-5; TRBD1 aligns across 9 bases. The CDR3 contains 15 residues. J lost 7 bases, V lost 2 bases, and 6 bases had no gene match. Germline CDR1 is LNHDA and CDR2 is SQIVND (reference sequence). CDR3: CASSIRRDRVQPQHF. DNA for the CDR3: TGTGCCAGTAGTATAAGGAGGGACAGGGTCCAGCCCCAGCATTTT.

This chain joins TRBV6-1 and TRBJ2-3; 7 nucleotides agree with TRBD1. The CDR3 has 18 amino acids. Germline CDR1 and CDR2: MNHNS and SASEGT. V was clipped by 2 bases and J by 6 bases; unmatched bases: 17. CDR3 DNA: TGTGCCAGCAGTGAATTCAACAGGGGCATACTATCAACTGATACGCAGTATTTT. This sequence encodes CASSEFNRGILSTDTQYF.